This TCR beta chain is drawn from a study of T cells in Graves' hyperthyroidism and ophthalmopathy. Many counts were recorded for this clonotype. Its antigen is unknown. Amplified TCR beta CDR3 regions came from RNA transcripts. HTBI primers were employed in a first-round RT-PCR of the TCR CDR3. TCRdb passed the multiplex PCR reads through MiXCR, listing each CDR3 protein once. The sample consists of about 350,000 distinct CDR3 sequences, roughly 15% of them appearing once. V was clipped by 4 bases and J by 2 bases, with 12 bases between them. The CDR3 spans 15 residues. The germline gives CDR1 SGHVS, CDR2 FQNEAQ. Study conclusions and caveats: Most clonotypes expanded in thyroid above 0.001 were likewise present in blood.

What was sequenced was blood. The receptor comes from a woman in her thirties with Graves' hyperthyroidism that later progressed to Graves' ophthalmopathy. The chain combines TRBV7-8 with TRBJ1-3; D might be TRBD1 (6 bases). The chain's CDR3 is CASSSRGVTGNTIYF. CDR3 DNA: TGTGCCAGCAGCTCGAGGGGGGTTACTGGAAACACCATATATTTT.